The 32 T cell receptor beta chains given below trace back to one sample, sequenced in a study of blood T cell repertoires in COVID-19. Only in-frame clones appear in the TCRdb table, and some are missing; sequencing was by immunoSEQ multiplex PCR. This table holds about 190,000 clones, 80% to 90% found once. The sample was peripheral blood. These receptors were obtained from a young man with acute or convalescent COVID-19.

The CDR3 is CASKGAGSQHGYTF. CDR3 DNA: TGTGCCAGCAAGGGGGCCGGGAGTCAACATGGCTACACCTTC. This chain connects TRBV6-5 to TRBJ1-2; 7 bases align to TRBD1. The CDR3 is made up of 14 amino acids. V gave up 7 bases and J gave up 6 bases; unmatched junction bases: 11. CDR1 MNHEY and CDR2 SVGAGI come from the germline V gene.

This chain uses TRBV6-5 with TRBJ1-1, with 9 bases lining up with TRBD1. Looked up from germline, CDR1 is MNHEY and CDR2 is SVGAGI. Trimming cost V 6 bases and J 2 bases; bases outside gene matches: 1. The CDR3 loop spans 13 amino acids. The CDR3 loop is CASSTGGNTEAFF. DNA of the CDR3: TGTGCCAGCAGCACAGGGGGCAACACTGAAGCTTTCTTT.

This sequence joins TRBV2 and TRBJ1-1, with TRBD1 as a possible D gene (5 bases). The germline gives CDR1 SNHLY, CDR2 FYNNEI. The length of the CDR3 is 13 residues. The V end was cut by 3 bases, the J end by 9 bases, with 14 bases between. CDR3 sequence (DNA): TGTGCCAGCAGTGACGGGGGAGTAGGTAAAGCTTTCTTT. This gives the protein CASSDGGVGKAFF.

This clone was observed once. The chain recombines TRBV18 with TRBJ1-5; 7 nucleotides line up with TRBD1. From germline, CDR1 is KGHSH and CDR2 LQKENI. The CDR3 is made up of 18 amino acids. V lost 2 bases, J lost 3 bases, and 13 bases stayed unmatched. The CDR3 nucleotides read TGTGCCAGCTCACCAGAATTCAGGGGGGCGGCCAACAATCAGCCCCAGCATTTT. It is translated as CASSPEFRGAANNQPQHF.

The chain uses TRBV5-1 and TRBJ2-6; 9 bases are a match to TRBD1. Trimming removed 3 bases from V and 4 bases from J; junction bases left unmatched: 8. CDR3 size: 17 residues. The germline gives CDR1 SGHRS, CDR2 YFSETQ. This CDR3 is CASSYPGQGSGANVLTF. CDR3 DNA sequence: TGCGCCAGCAGCTACCCGGGACAGGGCTCCGGGGCCAACGTCCTGACTTTC.

The chain has TRBV6-6 and TRBJ2-3, with TRBD1 as a possible D gene (6 bases). CDR3 length: 13 residues. The V and J ends lost 2 bases and 10 bases respectively, with 13 bases between them. CDR1 MNHNY and CDR2 SVGAGI come from the germline V gene (reference sequence). CDR3 sequence (DNA): TGTGCCAGCAGTTACATACAGGGTGGGTCGCAGTATTTT. Translated, it gives CASSYIQGGSQYF.

The V and J genes are TRBV19 and TRBJ1-2; 7 bases fit TRBD1. Per the germline V gene, CDR1 is LNHDA and CDR2 is SQIVND (reference sequence). CDR3 length equals 14 residues. The trim removed 5 bases at V and 4 bases at J, leaving 7 bases unmatched. CDR3 sequence: CASSVDRASYGYTF. The CDR3 nucleotides read TGTGCCAGTAGTGTTGACAGGGCTAGCTATGGCTACACCTTC.

V usage is TRBV5-4 and J usage is TRBJ2-7; 11 bases match TRBD1. This CDR3 comprises 16 residues. Germline-derived CDR1 and CDR2 are SGHNT and YYREEE (reference sequence). The junction had 8 bases not matched to a gene; V was cut back by 0 bases and J by 6 bases. The CDR3, as DNA: TGTGCCAGCAGCTTGGCGGCGGGGACAGGGGGTATCGAGCAGTACTTC. It codes for CASSLAAGTGGIEQYF.

This clone occurred a few times. The chain is built from TRBV2 and TRBJ2-7; 10 bases fit TRBD2. There are 17 residues in the CDR3. Germline values: CDR1 SNHLY, CDR2 FYNNEI. V shed 4 bases and J 0 bases; nucleotides not matched to a gene: 9. DNA of the CDR3: TGTGCCAGCAGTGTTTTTACTAGCGGGGCGCTCTCCTACGAGCAGTACTTC. As protein: CASSVFTSGALSYEQYF.

This chain joins TRBV3-1 (or the pseudogene TRBV3-2) and TRBJ2-5; D gene ambiguous. The V end lost 6 bases, the J end lost 1 base, and 12 bases lay between the germline ends. The CDR3 extends over 14 amino acids. CDR1 LGHDT and CDR2 YNNKEL come from the germline V gene (reference sequence). As DNA, the CDR3 is TGTGCCAGCAGTCGCCTAAATGCCCAAGAGACCCAGTACTTC. The encoded protein is CASSRLNAQETQYF.

CDR3 protein: CASSVATGDRNNYGYTF. CDR3 sequence (DNA): TGTGCCAGCAGCGTAGCTACGGGGGACAGAAATAACTATGGCTACACCTTC. The rearrangement links TRBV9 to TRBJ1-2; TRBD1 matches at 7 bases. Germline CDR1 reads SGDLS; CDR2 reads YYNGEE. CDR3 length equals 17 residues. Losses at the gene ends were 0 bases for V and 1 base for J; bases not matched to a gene: 9.

V usage is TRBV30 and J usage is TRBJ2-3; 11 nucleotides agree with TRBD2. The V gene's germline CDR1 is GTSNPN and CDR2 SVGIG (reference sequence). V trimming: 1 base; J trimming: 5 bases; junction bases outside the gene matches: 2. The CDR3 consists of 14 residues. The CDR3 sequence is CAWSELAGVDTQYF. The CDR3 DNA is TGTGCCTGGAGTGAACTAGCGGGAGTAGATACGCAGTATTTT.

The V and J genes are TRBV7-8 and TRBJ1-1; TRBD1 is a possible D gene (5 bases). CDR1 is SGHVS, CDR2 FQNEAQ, per germline. V lost 5 bases and J 4 bases, leaving 17 bases between the germline ends. The length of the CDR3 is 15 residues. Here the CDR3 reads CASSPGGTRGTEAFF. The DNA for the CDR3 is TGTGCCAGCAGCCCCGGGGGAACTAGAGGCACTGAAGCTTTCTTT.

Note on this clone: The identical CDR3 is also encoded by other nucleotide sequences in the sample. J is TRBJ1-5 and V is TRBV3-1 (or the pseudogene TRBV3-2), with TRBD1 as a possible D gene (5 bases). Trimming removed 1 base at V and 7 bases at J, with 11 bases between. The CDR3 spans 14 residues. CDR1 is LGHDT and CDR2 is YNNKEL in the germline V gene (reference sequence). CDR3 in DNA: TGTGCCAGCAGCCAAGCCTGGGGGGGGCAGCCCCAGCATTTT. Encoded protein: CASSQAWGGQPQHF.

The count of this clone is one. The chain carries TRBV10-1 and TRBJ2-1; TRBD1 matches at 9 bases. CDR3 size: 14 residues. V lost 4 bases, J lost 8 bases, and 6 bases stayed unmatched. Per germline, CDR1 WNHNN and CDR2 SYGVQD (reference sequence). CDR3 in amino acids: CASSARTGADEQFF. CDR3 DNA sequence: TGCGCCAGCAGTGCAAGGACAGGGGCCGATGAGCAGTTCTTC.

This chain connects TRBV2 to TRBJ2-2; D might be TRBD1 (6 bases). From germline, CDR1 is SNHLY and CDR2 FYNNEI. The V end was cut by 6 bases, the J end by 1 base, with 9 bases between. The CDR3 has 14 residues. Here the CDR3 DNA reads TGTGCCAGCAGGCAGGGACAGAACACCGGGGAGCTGTTTTTT. Amino acids: CASRQGQNTGELFF.

On this clone: Other DNA sequences within the sample encode an identical CDR3. The chain combines TRBV7-9 with TRBJ2-5; D gene uncertain. The CDR3 contains 13 residues. CDR1 SEHNR and CDR2 FQNEAQ come from the germline V gene (reference sequence). V lost 1 base and J 5 bases, leaving 8 bases between the germline ends. The CDR3 DNA follows: TGTGCCAGCAGCTTAGGGCCGAGGGAGACCCAGTACTTC. Its translation is CASSLGPRETQYF. The whole variable domain, filled in from reference TRBV7-9 and TRBJ2-5, reads DTGVSQNPRHKITKRGQNVTFRCDPISEHNRLYWYRQTLGQGPEFLTYFQNEAQLEKSRLLSDRFSAERPKGSFSTLEIQRTEQGDSAMYLCASSLGPRETQYFGPGTRLLVL.

This chain links TRBV5-5 with TRBJ2-7; 7 positions match TRBD1. Germline CDR1 reads SGHKS; CDR2 reads YYEKEE (reference sequence). Trimming at V came to 2 bases and at J to 1 base, leaving 6 bases not matched to a gene. The CDR3 is made up of 15 amino acids. DNA for the CDR3: TGTGCCAGCAGCTTCGGTGACAGGGTTTCCTACGAGCAGTACTTC. This sequence encodes CASSFGDRVSYEQYF. Filled out from reference TRBV5-5 and TRBJ2-7, the complete variable domain reads DAGVTQSPTHLIKTRGQQVTLRCSPISGHKSVSWYQQVLGQGPQFIFQYYEKEERGRGNFPDRFSARQFPNYSSELNVNALLLGDSALYLCASSFGDRVSYEQYFGPGTRLTVT.

V usage is TRBV5-4 and J usage is TRBJ1-2; D is perhaps TRBD1 (5 bases). The V and J ends lost 6 bases and 7 bases respectively, with 22 bases between them. The CDR3 has 15 residues. Germline CDR1 reads SGHNT; CDR2 reads YYREEE (reference sequence). CDR3 DNA: TGTGCCAGCACCTACAAGTGGCGGGGCACGACTGGCTACACCTTC. Its protein is CASTYKWRGTTGYTF.

This clone has only one observation. The CDR3 spells CASAQTGGLNTEAFF. The CDR3 DNA sequence: TGCGCCAGCGCTCAGACAGGGGGCTTGAACACTGAAGCTTTCTTT. The chain couples TRBV5-1 to TRBJ1-1, with 10 bases that match TRBD1. J gave up 0 bases and V 7 bases, and 6 bases lay outside the gene matches. CDR1 is SGHRS and CDR2 is YFSETQ in the germline V gene. This CDR3 has 15 residues. Filled out from reference TRBV5-1 and TRBJ1-1, the complete variable domain reads KAGVTQTPRYLIKTRGQQVTLSCSPISGHRSVSWYQQTPGQGLQFLFEYFSETQRNKGNFPGRFSGRQFSNSRSEMNVSTLELGDSALYLCASAQTGGLNTEAFFGQGTRLTVV.

The chain joins TRBV11-3 to TRBJ1-5, with a possible D match to TRBD1 (5 bases). Deletions cut 5 bases from V and 7 bases from J, with 15 bases between. The CDR3 runs to 14 residues. Germline V gives CDR1 SGHNT, CDR2 YENEEA. The CDR3 sequence: CASSQIGAYQPQHF. DNA for the CDR3: TGTGCCAGCAGCCAGATAGGGGCTTACCAGCCCCAGCATTTT.

This chain links TRBV5-1 with TRBJ2-1, with 12 nucleotides matching TRBD2. Germline V gene data show CDR1 as SGHRS and CDR2 as YFSETQ. The ends lost 10 bases at V and 2 bases at J; junction bases unmatched: 4. The CDR3 is 14 residues long. CDR3 sequence (DNA): TGCGCCGGCCTAGCGGGGGGGCCCTACAATGAGCAGTTCTTC. Protein sequence: CAGLAGGPYNEQFF.

This clone was picked up one time. The gene calls are TRBV6-5 and TRBJ1-1; a possible D gene is TRBD1 (6 bases). This CDR3 region has 14 residues. V lost 10 bases to trimming and J lost 1 base, with 16 bases between them. Per germline, CDR1 MNHEY and CDR2 SVGAGI. The CDR3 sequence: CATYHRAENTEAFF. CDR3 coding DNA: TGTGCCACGTATCACAGGGCCGAGAACACTGAAGCTTTCTTT.

The chain links TRBV3-1 (or the pseudogene TRBV3-2) to TRBJ1-2; no definite D call. The CDR3 spans 13 residues. The germline V gene encodes CDR1 LGHDT and CDR2 YNNKEL (reference sequence). V lost 0 bases and J lost 1, with 3 bases in between. CDR3 bases: TGTGCCAGCAGCCAAGATCTTAACTATGGCTACACCTTC. Translated: CASSQDLNYGYTF.

The chain carries TRBV19 and TRBJ1-3, with D possibly being TRBD1 (6 bases). The germline V gene encodes CDR1 LNHDA and CDR2 SQIVND (reference sequence). V shed 5 bases and J shed 2 bases, with 13 bases lying between them. The CDR3 covers 15 residues. Here the CDR3 reads CASSWDMLAGNTIYF. The CDR3 nucleotides are TGTGCCAGTAGTTGGGACATGTTAGCTGGAAACACCATATATTTT.

The chain joins TRBV2 to TRBJ2-1; TRBD2 might be the D (5 bases). Per the germline V gene, CDR1 is SNHLY and CDR2 is FYNNEI. The germline V and J ends were trimmed by 5 bases and 0 bases, with 14 bases remaining between them. The CDR3 is made up of 16 amino acids. The CDR3 loop is CASSRTALISYNEQFF. CDR3 bases: TGTGCCAGCAGTCGGACTGCATTAATCTCCTACAATGAGCAGTTCTTC.

This chain uses TRBV5-1 with TRBJ1-6; D gene unclear. CDR3 length: 14 residues. CDR1 SGHRS and CDR2 YFSETQ come from the germline V gene. Trimming cost V 0 bases and J 7 bases, with 8 bases left between them. For the CDR3, the DNA is TGCGCCAGCAGCTTGGTTCCGGAGAATTCACCCCTCCACTTT. Translating it yields CASSLVPENSPLHF.

This chain connects TRBV6-2 or TRBV6-3 to TRBJ2-1; 7 nucleotides agree with TRBD2. CDR3 length: 13 residues. Germline assignment: CDR1 MNHEY and CDR2 SVGEGT. With V trimmed by 6 bases and J by 9 bases, 8 bases remained unmatched. CDR3 sequence: CASSGLVVIEQFF. The CDR3 region has the DNA TGTGCCAGCAGCGGACTAGTCGTAATTGAGCAGTTCTTC.

This chain uses TRBV7-3 with TRBJ2-1; unclear D gene. Trimming pared 1 base from V and 7 bases from J, leaving 5 bases between. The CDR3 length is 12 residues. Germline V gene data show CDR1 as SGHTA and CDR2 as FQGTGA. As DNA, the CDR3 is TGTGCCAGCAGCTTAAGTCTGAATGAGCAGTTCTTC. This gives the protein CASSLSLNEQFF. The variable domain in full, completed from reference TRBV7-3 and TRBJ2-1, reads GAGVSQTPSNKVTEKGKYVELRCDPISGHTALYWYRQSLGQGPEFLIYFQGTGAADDSGLPNDRFFAVRPEGSVSTLKIQRTERGDSAVYLCASSLSLNEQFFGPGTRLTVL.

The J gene is TRBJ1-4, the V gene TRBV7-9; D not resolved. Germline values: CDR1 SEHNR, CDR2 FQNEAQ (reference sequence). The CDR3 contains 15 residues. The V end was cut by 5 bases, the J end by 8 bases, with 18 bases between. The CDR3 DNA reads as TGTGCCAGCAGCCGGCGGGCGGCGGTAGCGGAAAAACTGTTTTTT. It yields the protein CASSRRAAVAEKLFF.

This chain joins TRBV6-5 and TRBJ2-7; maybe TRBD2 (5 bases). Germline V CDR1 and CDR2: MNHEY, SVGAGI. CDR3 length: 14 residues. Trimming left V 5 bases short and J 4 bases short, with 15 bases between. CDR3 residues: CASSRFGISYEQYF. CDR3 coding DNA: TGTGCCAGCAGTAGGTTCGGGATTTCATACGAGCAGTACTTC.

The chain carries TRBV18 and TRBJ1-5; 8 positions agree with TRBD1. Germline loops: CDR1 KGHSH, CDR2 LQKENI. Losses at the gene ends were 5 bases for V and 2 bases for J; bases not matched to a gene: 2. The CDR3 is made up of 14 amino acids. The CDR3 is CASSSDRGNQPQHF. Here the CDR3 DNA reads TGTGCCAGCTCATCGGACAGGGGCAATCAGCCCCAGCATTTT.